Reported below is one T cell receptor beta chain. This record comes from a study of T cell changes during pregnancy in multiple sclerosis. V was pared by 2 bases and J by 5 bases, with 9 bases of the junction left unmatched. Germline CDR1 and CDR2: MDHEN and SYDVKM. The length of the CDR3 is 16 residues. The repertoire was sequenced with immunoSEQ multiplex PCR; TCRdb's copy has only in-frame clones and lacks some. The sample lists 39,000 or so clones; more than 90% were seen once. This sample comprised CD8+ T cells from peripheral blood mononuclear cells, obtained after pregnancy. This chain uses TRBV28 with TRBJ2-5; the match to TRBD2 covers 9 bases. The clonotype was recovered from a female donor with multiple sclerosis, enrolled in a pregnancy study. The CDR3 region is CASSLGGREFGETQYF. As DNA, the CDR3 is TGTGCCAGCAGTTTAGGCGGGAGGGAATTTGGCGAGACCCAGTACTTC.